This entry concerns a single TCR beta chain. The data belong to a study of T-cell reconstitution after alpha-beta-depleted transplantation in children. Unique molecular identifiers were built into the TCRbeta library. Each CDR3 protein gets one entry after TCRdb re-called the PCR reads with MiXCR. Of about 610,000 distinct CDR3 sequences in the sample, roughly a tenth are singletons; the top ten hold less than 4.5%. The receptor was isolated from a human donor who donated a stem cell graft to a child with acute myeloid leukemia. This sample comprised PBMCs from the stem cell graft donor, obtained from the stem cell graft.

Here the CDR3 DNA reads TGTGCCAGCAGCGTAGAGGGTGGAAATCAGCCCCAGCATTTT. Translation: CASSVEGGNQPQHF. The genes are TRBV9 and TRBJ1-5; D not resolved. Germline lookup yields CDR1 SGDLS and CDR2 YYNGEE. V was pared by 0 bases and J by 4 bases, with 8 bases between. This CDR3 is 14 amino acids long.